This TCR beta chain was observed in a study of blood T cell repertoires in COVID-19. The wider study: Specimens from acute and convalescent COVID-19 originated in the United States, Italy and Spain. Sample material is recorded as cDNA or gDNA derived from T cells, B-cell-depleted T cells, or PBMCs.

As processed by the authors: Scientists estimated how many nucleated cells there were by amplifying reference gene primers. Clones were sequenced by immunoSEQ multiplex PCR, and TCRdb holds only the in-frame ones, with some missing. From that table come the V and J calls and clone size; the DNA was used to work out D and trimming. The profile shows 200,000 or so clones, approximately 79% of them singletons. The receptor's source is a man aged 55 to 70 with active or convalescent COVID-19. Sample: peripheral blood.

The CDR3 bases are TGTGCCAGCAGTTCAAGACAGGGGAACGAGCAGTACTTC. Protein sequence: CASSSRQGNEQYF. The chain has TRBV3-1 (or the pseudogene TRBV3-2) and TRBJ2-7; 8 positions agree with TRBD1. The length of the CDR3 is 13 residues. Germline trimming cut 6 bases from V and 5 bases from J; bases unmatched to any gene: 6. Germline CDR1 and CDR2: LGHDT and YNNKEL (reference sequence).